This T cell receptor (beta chain) was recovered during a study of blood T cells in healthy people across ages. The J segment lost 4 bases and the V segment lost 3 bases, leaving 4 bases of the junction unmatched. The germline V gene has CDR1 MNHEY and CDR2 SMNVEV (reference sequence). The CDR3 consists of 14 residues. Sample-barcoded 5' priming and a J-beta primer mix drove a second PCR of 7 to 11 cycles. Using its own MiXCR run on the 5' RACE reads, TCRdb lists one record per CDR3 protein. The sample carries over a million distinct CDR3 sequences, almost 60% recorded once. This clonotype was seen a few times. Its antigen is as yet unknown. Study-wide points: Unsorted PBMCs ruled out conclusive naive versus antigen-experienced comparison. Underestimates were what the diversity estimates from one million T cells were considered to be.

This rearrangement joins TRBV27 to TRBJ2-3, with TRBD2 matching 7 bases. The receptor's source is a man aged 18-30 years in good health. Material for sequencing was blood. The CDR3 here is CASSLAGVPDTQYF. The CDR3 region has the DNA TGTGCCAGCAGTTTGGCGGGAGTCCCAGATACGCAGTATTTT.